This TCR beta chain was recorded in a study of cytomegalovirus exposure and HLA in healthy donors. This CDR3 is built from 14 residues. Per germline, CDR1 MNHEY and CDR2 SMNVEV (reference sequence). Trimming removed 3 bases from V and 6 bases from J, with 12 bases in between. The PCR was carried out with 60 Vbeta primers and 13 Jbeta primers. Method: immunoSEQ multiplex PCR; TCRdb's copy keeps in-frame clones and lacks some. The sample includes roughly 190,000 clones, roughly 77% of them seen just once. This chain connects TRBV27 to TRBJ2-1; a possible D gene is TRBD2 (6 bases). The source of this sequence is a woman in her 50s in good health and CMV-seronegative. The sample taken for sequencing was PBMCs. The CDR3 reads CASSFLTSSNEQFF. CDR3 sequence (DNA): TGTGCCAGCAGTTTCCTGACTAGTAGCAATGAGCAGTTCTTC.